The 23 T cell receptor beta chains given below trace back to one sample, sequenced in a study of radiation and T cells in renal cell carcinoma. Method: immunoSEQ multiplex PCR; TCRdb's copy keeps in-frame clones and lacks some. This table holds around 81,000 clones, 85% found once. Indicated time point: blood 4 weeks post-SBRT, at nephrectomy. Treatment described: 15 Gy SBRT to primary tumor, nephrectomy 4 weeks later. Sequencing used blood, obtained from a patient whose treatment included radiotherapy and nephrectomy. The receptors originated from a man aged 50 to 59 with renal cell carcinoma.

The V and J genes are TRBV4-1 and TRBJ1-1; possibly TRBD1 for D (5 bases). V was shortened by 3 bases and J by 4 bases, with 12 bases between the two germline ends. Germline loops: CDR1 MGHRA, CDR2 YSYEKL. The CDR3 extends over 14 amino acids. The CDR3 DNA reads as TGCGCCAGCAGCCACTCTGACAGCGGCACTGAAGCTTTCTTT. This sequence encodes CASSHSDSGTEAFF.

For this clone: Other DNA sequences in this sample translate to the same CDR3. The V and J genes are TRBV7-9 and TRBJ1-3; D gene ambiguous. The CDR3 sequence is 12 residues long. Trimming pared 3 bases from V and 1 base from J, leaving 1 base between. Germline loops: CDR1 SEHNR, CDR2 FQNEAQ (reference sequence). The CDR3 nucleotides are TGTGCCAGCAGCTTGTCTGGAAACACCATATATTTT. This codes for CASSLSGNTIYF.

The DNA of the CDR3 is TGTGCCAGCAGTGAAGAGGGTGGGAGGTACACCGGGGAGCTGTTTTTT. This gives the protein CASSEEGGRYTGELFF. The chain carries TRBV2 and TRBJ2-2; a possible D gene is TRBD2 (6 bases). The germline V gene has CDR1 SNHLY and CDR2 FYNNEI. The CDR3 sequence is 16 residues long. V lost 1 base and J lost 3, with 12 bases in between.

V gene TRBV18 combines with J gene TRBJ1-2; the D gene is possibly TRBD1 (5 bases). CDR1 and CDR2 (germline): KGHSH, LQKENI. This CDR3 has 14 residues. V lost 2 bases, J lost 6 bases, and 13 bases lay in between. The CDR3 sequence is CASSPFNRNDGYTF. CDR3 DNA sequence: TGTGCCAGCTCACCATTTAACAGGAATGATGGCTACACCTTC.

The chain employs TRBV5-4 and TRBJ1-2, with D tentatively TRBD1 (6 bases). Deletions cut 0 bases from V and 8 bases from J, with 11 bases between. The CDR3 runs 13 residues. The germline V gene has CDR1 SGHNT and CDR2 YYREEE (reference sequence). The CDR3 loop is CASSLDRAGGYTF. In nucleotides, the CDR3 is TGTGCCAGCAGCTTGGACAGGGCCGGCGGCTACACCTTC.

The rearrangement uses TRBV19 and TRBJ2-1, with 7 nucleotides matching TRBD2. Germline-derived CDR1 and CDR2 are LNHDA and SQIVND (reference sequence). Trimming cost V 0 bases and J 6 bases; bases outside gene matches: 17. The CDR3 totals 19 residues. DNA for the CDR3: TGTGCCAGTAGTATAGACTTGGGCTTGGTGCGGGAGAACGTCAATGAGCAGTTCTTC. Translating it yields CASSIDLGLVRENVNEQFF.

The chain is built from TRBV6-1 and TRBJ2-1; D remains ambiguous. V lost 2 bases and J lost 12, with 14 bases in between. CDR1 is MNHNS, CDR2 SASEGT, per germline. The CDR3 covers 13 residues. CDR3 bases: TGTGCCAGCAGTGAAATTAGGGCGTTATGGCAGTTCTTC. Its translation is CASSEIRALWQFF.

The V call is TRBV4-1, the J call TRBJ2-1, with D perhaps matching TRBD1 (5 bases). Germline CDR1 and CDR2: MGHRA and YSYEKL. The CDR3 runs to 17 residues. The V gene lost 4 bases and the J gene lost 7 bases, with 23 bases spanning the gap. CDR3: CASSLINWGRAVNEQFF. In DNA form, the CDR3 reads TGCGCCAGCAGCCTAATTAATTGGGGCAGGGCAGTAAATGAGCAGTTCTTC.

The V gene is TRBV19, the J gene TRBJ1-2; no definite D call. This CDR3 contains 15 residues. V dropped 5 bases and J dropped 4 bases, with 17 bases sitting between them. Germline assignment: CDR1 LNHDA and CDR2 SQIVND (reference sequence). The CDR3 sequence: CASSPRTGHGYGYTF. In DNA form, the CDR3 reads TGTGCCAGTAGTCCCCGGACGGGCCATGGCTATGGCTACACCTTC.

V is TRBV7-2 and J is TRBJ2-4; the match to TRBD1 covers 10 bases. The germline CDR1 and CDR2 sequences are SGHTA and FQGNSA. Losses at the gene ends were 1 base for V and 16 bases for J; bases not matched to a gene: 10. CDR3 length equals 14 residues. CDR3 region: CASSLGRRQGATYF. CDR3 sequence (DNA): TGTGCCAGCAGCTTAGGTCGAAGACAGGGGGCGACATACTTC.

The rearrangement links TRBV6-1 to TRBJ1-3, with D unresolved. The CDR3 covers 13 residues. V was shortened by 9 bases and J by 0 bases, with 9 bases between the two germline ends. The germline V gene has CDR1 MNHNS and CDR2 SASEGT. The CDR3 region is CASRIPSGNTIYF. The CDR3 DNA sequence: TGTGCCAGTAGGATCCCCTCTGGAAACACCATATATTTT.

This chain joins TRBV5-1 and TRBJ2-2; perhaps TRBD2 as D (6 bases). The CDR3 contains 17 residues. V was cut by 4 bases and J by 8 bases, with 24 bases left in between. Germline V lookup: CDR1 SGHRS, CDR2 YFSETQ. CDR3 amino acids: CASSPPWTVSTRGELFF. CDR3 sequence (DNA): TGCGCCAGCAGCCCGCCTTGGACGGTGTCGACTAGGGGGGAGCTGTTTTTT. Full variable domain (missing parts from reference TRBV5-1 and TRBJ2-2): KAGVTQTPRYLIKTRGQQVTLSCSPISGHRSVSWYQQTPGQGLQFLFEYFSETQRNKGNFPGRFSGRQFSNSRSEMNVSTLELGDSALYLCASSPPWTVSTRGELFFGEGSRLTVL.

This clone was detected once. The chain carries TRBV5-1 and TRBJ1-1; no clear D gene. The CDR3 runs 17 residues. Germline V gene lookup returns CDR1 SGHRS and CDR2 YFSETQ. V was clipped by 0 bases and J by 2 bases, with 17 bases between them. CDR3 region: CASSLAVGASGNTEAFF. The CDR3, as DNA: TGCGCCAGCAGCTTGGCCGTTGGAGCCTCGGGAAACACTGAAGCTTTCTTT. Variable domain in full (rest from reference TRBV5-1 and TRBJ1-1): KAGVTQTPRYLIKTRGQQVTLSCSPISGHRSVSWYQQTPGQGLQFLFEYFSETQRNKGNFPGRFSGRQFSNSRSEMNVSTLELGDSALYLCASSLAVGASGNTEAFFGQGTRLTVV.

The chain links TRBV18 to TRBJ1-2; TRBD1 aligns across 7 bases. The CDR3 contains 15 residues. Trimming took 3 bases from V and 8 from J; bases not matched to a gene: 12. CDR1 KGHSH and CDR2 LQKENI come from the germline V gene. The CDR3 sequence: CASSPTGTAPEGYTF. The CDR3 nucleotides read TGTGCCAGCTCACCGACCGGGACAGCCCCCGAGGGCTACACCTTC.

The V call is TRBV5-1, the J call TRBJ2-5; D might be TRBD1 (5 bases). From germline, CDR1 is SGHRS and CDR2 YFSETQ. Trimming left V 0 bases short and J 1 base short, with 10 bases between. CDR3 length: 15 residues. The CDR3 is CASSLEAGPQETQYF. DNA for the CDR3: TGCGCCAGCAGCTTGGAGGCAGGGCCCCAAGAGACCCAGTACTTC. Full variable domain (remainder filled in from reference TRBV5-1 and TRBJ2-5): KAGVTQTPRYLIKTRGQQVTLSCSPISGHRSVSWYQQTPGQGLQFLFEYFSETQRNKGNFPGRFSGRQFSNSRSEMNVSTLELGDSALYLCASSLEAGPQETQYFGPGTRLLVL.

The chain links TRBV12-5 to TRBJ1-1; D might be TRBD1 (5 bases). The V end lost 1 base, the J end lost 1 base, and 13 bases lay between the germline ends. From germline, CDR1 is LGHNT and CDR2 FRNRAP. The CDR3 is made up of 16 amino acids. CDR3 DNA sequence: TGTGCTAGTGGTTTGGGGGAAGGGGTCAGGAACACTGAAGCTTTCTTT. It yields the protein CASGLGEGVRNTEAFF.

J is TRBJ1-1 and V is TRBV15, with D perhaps TRBD1 (5 bases). Deletions cut 9 bases from V and 3 bases from J, with 14 bases between. The CDR3 covers 13 residues. Germline loops: CDR1 LNHNV, CDR2 YYDKDF (reference sequence). The CDR3 loop is CATGVQEDTEAFF. The CDR3 nucleotides read TGTGCCACGGGGGTGCAGGAGGACACTGAAGCTTTCTTT.

The V and J genes are TRBV29-1 and TRBJ1-5, with 7 bases lining up with TRBD1. V gave up 8 bases and J gave up 3 bases; unmatched junction bases: 7. The CDR3 is made up of 13 amino acids. The germline V gene encodes CDR1 SQVTM and CDR2 ANQGSEA. The CDR3 region has the DNA TGCAGCACCCGCACAGGGGACAATCAGCCCCAGCATTTT. Translation gives CSTRTGDNQPQHF.

The chain has TRBV4-2 and TRBJ2-1; D uncertain. This CDR3 region has 17 residues. The germline CDR1 and CDR2 sequences are LGHNA and YNFKEQ. The ends were cut back, 0 bases at V and 11 bases at J, with 23 bases in the middle. The CDR3 DNA is TGTGCCAGCAGCCAAGAGGCCACTCCCTATGGGGATGTTCAGCAGTTCTTC. This translates into CASSQEATPYGDVQQFF.

The CDR3 DNA reads TGTGCCAGCAGTTCTCCGGGGAGGGGGGCGTTCGAGCAGTACTTC. Protein product: CASSSPGRGAFEQYF. The chain combines TRBV6-5 with TRBJ2-5; D is possibly TRBD2 (7 bases). With the DNA end fitting TRBJ2-7 better, the J assignment may be wrong. Looked up from germline, CDR1 is MNHEY and CDR2 is SVGAGI. This CDR3 region has 15 residues.

The CDR3 sequence: CAWTPGPANEKLFF. Written as DNA, the CDR3 is TGTGCCTGGACCCCCGGGCCTGCTAATGAAAAACTGTTTTTT. The chain links TRBV30 to TRBJ1-4; no firm D call. CDR3 length: 14 amino acids. Trimming shortened V by 4 bases and J by 3 bases, and 12 bases separated the two germline ends. The germline gives CDR1 GTSNPN, CDR2 SVGIG (reference sequence).

This clone has just one count. DNA of the CDR3: TGCGCCAGCAGCTTAACAGCAGCTAACTATGGCTACACCTTC. Protein: CASSLTAANYGYTF. The chain employs TRBV5-1 and TRBJ1-2; D call uncertain. The CDR3 runs to 14 residues. Germline assignment: CDR1 SGHRS and CDR2 YFSETQ. V lost 2 bases to trimming and J lost 0 bases, with 8 bases between them.

The chain carries TRBV4-1 and TRBJ1-2; tentatively, D is TRBD1 (6 bases). The CDR3 covers 17 residues. V was trimmed by 1 base and J by 4 bases, leaving 19 bases between them. CDR1 MGHRA and CDR2 YSYEKL come from the germline V gene. CDR3 nucleotide sequence: TGCGCCAGCAGCCAAGTCGCATTCGGACAGAGCGGCTATGGCTACACCTTC. As protein: CASSQVAFGQSGYGYTF.